The present T cell receptor beta chain was sequenced within a study of blood T cells in healthy people across ages. Every sample yielded at least 6 million isolated PBMCs. Study-wide findings and caveats: A roughly linear age-dependent decrease characterized TCR beta diversity per million T cells.

In regard to this clonotype: Its antigen is currently unknown. This may arise from a read error, as a much more abundant clone is one base away.

The CDR3 covers 13 residues. V gave up 6 bases and J gave up 3 bases, with 9 bases separating them. Germline CDR1 reads WNHNN; CDR2 reads SYGVQD (reference sequence). Using a J-beta primer mix together with a sample-barcoded 5' primer, a second PCR was run for about 6 to 12 cycles. TCRdb used MiXCR to reprocess the 5' RACE reads, holding one entry per CDR3 protein. Of approximately 810,000 distinct CDR3 sequences in the sample, about 30% were seen once. The J gene is TRBJ2-1, the V gene TRBV10-1; a possible D gene is TRBD2 (5 bases). Sequencing was carried out using blood. This clonotype originated in a woman aged 80 or over in good health. The CDR3 DNA reads TGCGCCAGCAGGGGGAGCATCTACAATGAGCAGTTCTTC. Residues: CASRGSIYNEQFF.